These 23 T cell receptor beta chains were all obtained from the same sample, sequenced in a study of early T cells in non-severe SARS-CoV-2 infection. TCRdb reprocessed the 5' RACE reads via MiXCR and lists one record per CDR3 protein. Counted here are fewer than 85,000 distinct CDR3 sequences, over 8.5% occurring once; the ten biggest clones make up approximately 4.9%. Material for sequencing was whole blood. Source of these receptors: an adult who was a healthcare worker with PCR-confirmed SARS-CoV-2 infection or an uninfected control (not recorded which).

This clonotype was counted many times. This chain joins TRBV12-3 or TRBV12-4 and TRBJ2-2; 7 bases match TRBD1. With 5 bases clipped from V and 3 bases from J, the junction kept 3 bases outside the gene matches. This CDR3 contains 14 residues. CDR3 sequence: CASSPTGYTGELFF. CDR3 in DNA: TGTGCCAGCAGTCCGACAGGGTACACCGGGGAGCTGTTTTTT.

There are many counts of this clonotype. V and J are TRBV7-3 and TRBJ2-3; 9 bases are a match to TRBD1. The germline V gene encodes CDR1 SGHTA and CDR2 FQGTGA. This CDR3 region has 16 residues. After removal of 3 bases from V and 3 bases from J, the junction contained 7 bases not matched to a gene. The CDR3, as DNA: TGTGCCAGCAGCTTCGGGACAGGGAGGGGTACAGATACGCAGTATTTT. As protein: CASSFGTGRGTDTQYF.

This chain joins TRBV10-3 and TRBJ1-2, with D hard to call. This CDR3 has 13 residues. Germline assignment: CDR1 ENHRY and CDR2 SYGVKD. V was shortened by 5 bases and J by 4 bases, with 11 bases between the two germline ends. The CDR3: CAISLNPLYGYTF. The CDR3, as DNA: TGTGCCATCAGTCTCAACCCCCTCTATGGCTACACCTTC.

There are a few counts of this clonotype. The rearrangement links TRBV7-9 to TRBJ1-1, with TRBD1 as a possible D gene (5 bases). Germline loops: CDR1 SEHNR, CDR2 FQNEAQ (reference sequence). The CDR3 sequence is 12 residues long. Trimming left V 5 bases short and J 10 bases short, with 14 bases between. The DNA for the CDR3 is TGTGCCAGCAGCCCTTCAGGGTTGGTAGCTTTCTTT. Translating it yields CASSPSGLVAFF. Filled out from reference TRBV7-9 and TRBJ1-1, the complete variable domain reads DTGVSQNPRHKITKRGQNVTFRCDPISEHNRLYWYRQTLGQGPEFLTYFQNEAQLEKSRLLSDRFSAERPKGSFSTLEIQRTEQGDSAMYLCASSPSGLVAFFGQGTRLTVV.

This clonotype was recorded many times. The CDR3 sequence is CASSPPSQGLLLEQYF. CDR3 DNA: TGTGCCAGCAGCCCCCCCAGCCAGGGGCTACTCCTGGAGCAGTACTTC. The chain couples TRBV7-8 to TRBJ2-7; D is perhaps TRBD1 (6 bases). CDR3 length equals 16 residues. Germline V CDR1 and CDR2: SGHVS, FQNEAQ. Trimming took 5 bases from V and 7 from J, leaving 24 bases between them.

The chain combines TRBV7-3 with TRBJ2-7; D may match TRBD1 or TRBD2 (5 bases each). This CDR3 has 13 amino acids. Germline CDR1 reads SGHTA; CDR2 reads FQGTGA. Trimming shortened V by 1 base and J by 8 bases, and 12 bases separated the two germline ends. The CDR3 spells CASSLNVEGQQYF. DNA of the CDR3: TGTGCCAGCAGCTTAAATGTTGAGGGACAGCAGTACTTC.

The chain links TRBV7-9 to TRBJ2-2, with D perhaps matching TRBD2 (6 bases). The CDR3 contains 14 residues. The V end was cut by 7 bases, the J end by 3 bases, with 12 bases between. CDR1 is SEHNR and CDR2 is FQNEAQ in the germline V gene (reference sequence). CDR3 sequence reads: CASIAGIDTGELFF. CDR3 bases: TGTGCCAGCATCGCGGGAATAGACACCGGGGAGCTGTTTTTT.

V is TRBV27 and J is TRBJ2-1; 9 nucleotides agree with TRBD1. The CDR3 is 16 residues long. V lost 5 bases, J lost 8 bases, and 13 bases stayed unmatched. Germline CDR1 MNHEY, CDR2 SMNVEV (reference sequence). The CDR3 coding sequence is TGTGCCAGCAGTCTGTCCCGACAGGGGGGGAGGGATGAGCAGTTCTTC. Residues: CASSLSRQGGRDEQFF.

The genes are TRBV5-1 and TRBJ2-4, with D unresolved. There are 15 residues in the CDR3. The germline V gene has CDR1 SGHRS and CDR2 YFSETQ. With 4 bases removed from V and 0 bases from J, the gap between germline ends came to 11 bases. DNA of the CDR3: TGCGCCAGCAGCCGTCACTACTCAGCCAAAAACATTCAGTACTTC. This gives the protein CASSRHYSAKNIQYF. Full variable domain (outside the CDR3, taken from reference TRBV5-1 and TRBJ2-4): KAGVTQTPRYLIKTRGQQVTLSCSPISGHRSVSWYQQTPGQGLQFLFEYFSETQRNKGNFPGRFSGRQFSNSRSEMNVSTLELGDSALYLCASSRHYSAKNIQYFGAGTRLSVL.

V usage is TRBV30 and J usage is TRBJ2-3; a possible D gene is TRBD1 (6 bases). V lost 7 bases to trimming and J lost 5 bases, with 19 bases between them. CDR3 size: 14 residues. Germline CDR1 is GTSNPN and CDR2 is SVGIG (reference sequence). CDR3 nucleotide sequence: TGTGCCTTTCCACTGGGGGCTATGGGAGATACGCAGTATTTT. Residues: CAFPLGAMGDTQYF.

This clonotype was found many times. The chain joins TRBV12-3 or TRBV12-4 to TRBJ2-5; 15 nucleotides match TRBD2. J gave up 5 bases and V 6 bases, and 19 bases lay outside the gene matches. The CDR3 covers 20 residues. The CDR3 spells CASSPFGGGLAGGPGETQYF. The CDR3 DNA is TGTGCCAGCAGCCCATTTGGTGGAGGACTAGCGGGAGGGCCTGGGGAGACCCAGTACTTC.

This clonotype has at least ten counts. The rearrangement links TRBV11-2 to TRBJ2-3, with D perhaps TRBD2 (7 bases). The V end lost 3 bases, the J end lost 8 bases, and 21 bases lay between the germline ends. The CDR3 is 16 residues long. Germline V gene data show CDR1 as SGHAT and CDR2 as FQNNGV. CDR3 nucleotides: TGTGCCAGCAGCTTGGGGGGGCAGCTAGGAGAAGCTACGCAGTATTTT. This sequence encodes CASSLGGQLGEATQYF.

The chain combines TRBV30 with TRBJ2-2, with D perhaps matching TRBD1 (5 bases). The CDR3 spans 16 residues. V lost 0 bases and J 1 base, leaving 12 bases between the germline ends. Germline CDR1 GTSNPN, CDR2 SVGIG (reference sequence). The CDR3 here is CAWSVSRQGNTGELFF. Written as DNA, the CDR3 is TGTGCCTGGAGTGTAAGCCGGCAGGGGAACACCGGGGAGCTGTTTTTT.

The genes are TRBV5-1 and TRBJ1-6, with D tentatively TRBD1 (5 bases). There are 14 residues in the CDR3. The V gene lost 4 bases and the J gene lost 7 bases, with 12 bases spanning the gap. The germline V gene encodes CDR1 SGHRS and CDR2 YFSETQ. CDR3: CASSLDSQNSPLHF. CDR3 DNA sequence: TGCGCCAGCAGCCTCGACAGCCAAAATTCACCCCTCCACTTT.

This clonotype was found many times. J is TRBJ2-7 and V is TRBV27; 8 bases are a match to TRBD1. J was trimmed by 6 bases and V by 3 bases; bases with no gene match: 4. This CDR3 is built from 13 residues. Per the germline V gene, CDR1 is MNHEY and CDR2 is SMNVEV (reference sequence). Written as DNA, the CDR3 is TGTGCCAGCAGTTTCCCAGGGGGCTTCGAGCAGTACTTC. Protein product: CASSFPGGFEQYF.

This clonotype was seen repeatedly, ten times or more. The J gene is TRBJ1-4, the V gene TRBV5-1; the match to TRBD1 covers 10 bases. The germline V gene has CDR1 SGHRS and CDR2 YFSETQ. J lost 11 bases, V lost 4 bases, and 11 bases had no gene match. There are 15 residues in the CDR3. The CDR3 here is CASSVTGTGADKLFF. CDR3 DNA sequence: TGCGCCAGCAGCGTAACCGGGACAGGGGCGGATAAACTGTTTTTT.

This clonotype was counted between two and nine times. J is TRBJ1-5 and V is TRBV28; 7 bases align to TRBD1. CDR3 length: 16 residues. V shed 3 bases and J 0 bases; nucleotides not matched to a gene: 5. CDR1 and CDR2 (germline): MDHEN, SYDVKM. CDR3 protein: CASSFRGANSNQPQHF. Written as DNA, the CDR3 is TGTGCCAGCAGTTTCAGGGGGGCGAATAGCAATCAGCCCCAGCATTTT.

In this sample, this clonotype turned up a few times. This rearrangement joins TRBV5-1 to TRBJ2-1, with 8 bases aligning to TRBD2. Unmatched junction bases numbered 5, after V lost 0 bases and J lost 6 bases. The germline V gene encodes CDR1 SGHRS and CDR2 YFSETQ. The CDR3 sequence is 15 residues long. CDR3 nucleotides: TGCGCCAGCAGCTTGGGGGCGGGAGGTACCAATGAGCAGTTCTTC. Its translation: CASSLGAGGTNEQFF.

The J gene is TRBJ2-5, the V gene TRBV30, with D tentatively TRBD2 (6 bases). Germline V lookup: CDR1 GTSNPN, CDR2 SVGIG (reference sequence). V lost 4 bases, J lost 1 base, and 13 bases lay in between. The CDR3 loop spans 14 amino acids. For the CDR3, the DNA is TGTGCCTGGACTTATAGCGGACTCCAAGAGACCCAGTACTTC. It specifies CAWTYSGLQETQYF.

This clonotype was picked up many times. CDR3 in DNA: TGTGCCAGCAGTTTATGGACAGGGGGTCCCTATGGCTACACCTTC. Encoded protein: CASSLWTGGPYGYTF. The chain employs TRBV28 and TRBJ1-2, with 9 bases that match TRBD1. The CDR3 spans 15 residues. The germline V gene encodes CDR1 MDHEN and CDR2 SYDVKM. V gave up 0 bases and J gave up 4 bases; unmatched junction bases: 3.

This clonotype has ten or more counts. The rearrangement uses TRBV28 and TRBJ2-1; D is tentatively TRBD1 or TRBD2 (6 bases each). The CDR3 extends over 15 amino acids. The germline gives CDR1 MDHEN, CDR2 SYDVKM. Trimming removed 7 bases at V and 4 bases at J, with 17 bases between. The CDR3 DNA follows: TGTGCCAGCACCCTGGGGGGCAGGGTGTACAATGAGCAGTTCTTC. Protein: CASTLGGRVYNEQFF.

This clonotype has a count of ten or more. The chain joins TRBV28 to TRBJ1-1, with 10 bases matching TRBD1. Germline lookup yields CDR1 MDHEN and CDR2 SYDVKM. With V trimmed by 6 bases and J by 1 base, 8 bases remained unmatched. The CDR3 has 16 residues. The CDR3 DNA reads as TGTGCCAGCAGAGGACAGGGGGAATTGGGGAACACTGAAGCTTTCTTT. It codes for CASRGQGELGNTEAFF.

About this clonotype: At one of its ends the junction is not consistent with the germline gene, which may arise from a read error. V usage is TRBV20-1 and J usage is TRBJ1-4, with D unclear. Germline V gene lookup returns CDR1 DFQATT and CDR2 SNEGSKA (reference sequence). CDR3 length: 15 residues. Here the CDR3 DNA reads TGCAGTGCTGGAGATCTGAGAGGGATCGGTGAAAAACTGTTTTTT. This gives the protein CSAGDLRGIGEKLFF.